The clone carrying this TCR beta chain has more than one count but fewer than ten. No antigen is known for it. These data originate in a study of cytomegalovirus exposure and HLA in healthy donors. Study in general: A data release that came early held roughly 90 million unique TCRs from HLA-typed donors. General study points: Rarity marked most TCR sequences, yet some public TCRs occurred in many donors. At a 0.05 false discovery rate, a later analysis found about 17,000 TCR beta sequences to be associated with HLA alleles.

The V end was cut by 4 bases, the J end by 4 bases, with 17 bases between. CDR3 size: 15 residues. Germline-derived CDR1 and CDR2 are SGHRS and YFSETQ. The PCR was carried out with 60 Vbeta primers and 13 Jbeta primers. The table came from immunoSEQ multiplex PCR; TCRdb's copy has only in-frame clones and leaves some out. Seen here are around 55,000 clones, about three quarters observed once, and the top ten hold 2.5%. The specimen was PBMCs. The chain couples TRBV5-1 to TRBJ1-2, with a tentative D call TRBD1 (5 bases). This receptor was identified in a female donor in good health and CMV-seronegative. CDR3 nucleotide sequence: TGCGCCAGCAGCCCCCAAATGCAAAGGGGCTATGGCTACACCTTC. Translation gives CASSPQMQRGYGYTF. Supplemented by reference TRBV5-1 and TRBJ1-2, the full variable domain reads KAGVTQTPRYLIKTRGQQVTLSCSPISGHRSVSWYQQTPGQGLQFLFEYFSETQRNKGNFPGRFSGRQFSNSRSEMNVSTLELGDSALYLCASSPQMQRGYGYTFGSGTRLTVV.